This T cell receptor beta chain comes out of a study of blood T cells in healthy people across ages. Study-level findings and limits: Older age went with lower TCR beta diversity per million T cells, in a roughly linear way.

The germline V and J ends were trimmed by 6 bases and 7 bases, with 14 bases remaining between them. Looked up from germline, CDR1 is SNHLY and CDR2 is FYNNEI. This CDR3 spans 13 amino acids. This clonotype showed up just a few times. The antigen is unknown. A second about 6 to 12 cycle PCR used barcoded and J-beta primers. One entry per CDR3 protein results from TCRdb running MiXCR on the 5' RACE reads. The sample gives some 730,000 distinct CDR3 sequences, about 20% of which show up once; 22% is in the top ten. This clonotype was sampled from a man between 65 and 85 years old in good health. The sequenced material came from blood. The chain links TRBV2 to TRBJ2-3; a weak D match, TRBD2 (5 bases). As DNA, the CDR3 is TGTGCCAGCAGCAAAGGGAGAGAATATACGCAGTATTTT. Its translation is CASSKGREYTQYF.